The 27 T cell receptor beta chains presented below share a single source sample, sequenced in a study of blood T cells in healthy people across ages. Then a second PCR, running roughly 7 to 11 cycles, was carried out with a sample-barcoded 5' primer and a J-beta primer mix. TCRdb ran MiXCR on the 5' RACE reads and lists one entry per CDR3 protein. The profile shows around 600,000 distinct CDR3 sequences, about 45% of them singletons. Material: blood. Receptors originate from an elderly man in good health.

This clonotype was seen at least ten times. The V and J genes are TRBV29-1 and TRBJ2-5, with TRBD2 as a possible D gene (6 bases). The CDR3 extends over 13 amino acids. V was cut by 4 bases and J by 0 bases, with 9 bases left in between. Looked up from germline, CDR1 is SQVTM and CDR2 is ANQGSEA. The CDR3 protein is CSVVGGNQETQYF. The CDR3 nucleotides are TGCAGCGTTGTCGGCGGGAACCAAGAGACCCAGTACTTC.

This clonotype was recorded a few times. The V gene is TRBV2, the J gene TRBJ2-3, with D maybe TRBD2 (5 bases). This CDR3 region has 18 residues. Trimming stripped 7 bases from V and 0 bases from J, with 23 bases between. Germline V gives CDR1 SNHLY, CDR2 FYNNEI. Here the CDR3 reads CASTPGSIRRASTDTQYF. CDR3 DNA sequence: TGTGCCAGCACGCCGGGGAGTATACGGCGGGCTAGCACAGATACGCAGTATTTT.

V gene TRBV6-2 or TRBV6-3 combines with J gene TRBJ1-5, with D possibly matching TRBD1 (6 bases). The CDR3 is 13 residues long. Germline lookup yields CDR1 MNHEY and CDR2 SVGEGT. Between the trimmed V and J ends, which lost 2 bases and 9 bases, there was a span of 11 bases. CDR3 coding DNA: TGTGCCAGCAGTTACATGAGGGACACGCCCCAGCATTTT. Protein product: CASSYMRDTPQHF.

This clonotype was detected only once. The rearrangement uses TRBV30 and TRBJ2-4, with D tentatively TRBD1 (5 bases). The CDR3 covers 13 residues. The V end was cut by 3 bases, the J end by 13 bases, with 19 bases between. CDR1 is GTSNPN and CDR2 is SVGIG in the germline V gene (reference sequence). The CDR3, as DNA: TGTGCCTGGAGAAGACAGTCTGGAAGTGAGCAGTACTTC. The encoded protein is CAWRRQSGSEQYF.

The sample holds many counts of this clonotype. Being one base from a much bigger clone, this may be a read error. The chain combines TRBV6-6 with TRBJ2-5, with no clear D. Germline assignment: CDR1 MNHNY and CDR2 SVGAGI (reference sequence). The CDR3 runs to 14 residues. CDR3 DNA sequence: TGTGCCAGCAGTGACTCTAGGGAACAAGAGACCCAGTACTTC. Protein sequence: CASSDSREQETQYF.

The chain combines TRBV20-1 with TRBJ2-7; no reliable D call. The CDR3 loop spans 12 amino acids. Trimming took off 4 bases at V and 2 bases at J, with 9 bases between the two ends. Germline V gene lookup returns CDR1 DFQATT and CDR2 SNEGSKA (reference sequence). The chain's CDR3 is CSATVVTYEQYF. In nucleotides, the CDR3 is TGCAGTGCTACCGTTGTTACCTACGAGCAGTACTTC.

The rearrangement uses TRBV20-1 and TRBJ2-1, with TRBD1 matching over 7 bases. Germline V gene data show CDR1 as DFQATT and CDR2 as SNEGSKA (reference sequence). The trim removed 6 bases at V and 1 base at J, leaving 6 bases unmatched. CDR3 size: 14 residues. CDR3: CSAEGAKSYNEQFF. For the CDR3, the DNA is TGCAGTGCCGAGGGGGCAAAGTCCTACAATGAGCAGTTCTTC.

The chain combines TRBV28 with TRBJ2-7, with 9 bases fitting TRBD2. Germline V gene lookup returns CDR1 MDHEN and CDR2 SYDVKM. The V segment lost 5 bases and the J segment 7 bases; nucleotides outside the gene matches: 15. The CDR3 sequence is 16 residues long. In DNA, the CDR3 is TGTGCCAGCAGTACTAGGGCTAGCGGGGTAAACAATGAGCAGTACTTC. It translates to CASSTRASGVNNEQYF.

The chain links TRBV20-1 to TRBJ2-4; 9 positions match TRBD2. Germline V gene data show CDR1 as DFQATT and CDR2 as SNEGSKA (reference sequence). The CDR3 loop spans 16 amino acids. Trimming took 0 bases from V and 7 from J; bases not matched to a gene: 10. The CDR3 protein is CSARDQAAGGHNIQYF. CDR3 nucleotides: TGCAGTGCTAGAGATCAGGCGGCGGGGGGGCATAACATTCAGTACTTC.

On this clonotype: Since a much larger clone is just one base distant, this may be a read error. J is TRBJ2-3 and V is TRBV6-6, with D tentatively TRBD1 (6 bases). The germline CDR1 and CDR2 sequences are MNHNY and SVGAGI (reference sequence). V dropped 11 bases and J dropped 4 bases, with 16 bases sitting between them. The CDR3 sequence is 13 residues long. The CDR3 DNA is TGTGCCGGCTCCAATCCAGGGGCAGATACGCAGTATTTT. Translation gives CAGSNPGADTQYF.

This chain joins TRBV3-1 and TRBJ1-1, with no clear D. The CDR3 runs 14 residues. The germline gives CDR1 LGHDT, CDR2 YNNKEL (reference sequence). V lost 1 base, J lost 4 bases, and 10 bases lay in between. DNA for the CDR3: TGTGCCAGCAGCCAAGTTCGCGTTGGCACTGAAGCTTTCTTT. It encodes CASSQVRVGTEAFF.

V and J are TRBV10-2 and TRBJ2-1, with TRBD2 matching over 7 bases. The V segment lost 6 bases and the J segment 0 bases; nucleotides outside the gene matches: 17. CDR3 length equals 19 residues. The V gene's germline CDR1 is WSHSY and CDR2 SAAADI. The CDR3 spells CASSQAPLQRGSSYNEQFF. The CDR3 region has the DNA TGCGCCAGCAGCCAGGCTCCCCTTCAGCGGGGCAGCTCCTACAATGAGCAGTTCTTC.

The rearrangement uses TRBV7-9 and TRBJ2-6; 7 bases agree with TRBD1. Germline V gives CDR1 SEHNR, CDR2 FQNEAQ (reference sequence). The V segment lost 6 bases and the J segment 2 bases; nucleotides outside the gene matches: 1. The CDR3 consists of 14 residues. The CDR3 sequence is CASSQGAGANVLTF. In nucleotides, the CDR3 is TGTGCCAGCAGTCAGGGGGCTGGGGCCAACGTCCTGACTTTC.

J is TRBJ1-4 and V is TRBV7-9, with a possible D match to TRBD1 (6 bases). Trimming stripped 4 bases from V and 8 bases from J, with 17 bases between. The CDR3 sequence is 15 residues long. The V gene's germline CDR1 is SEHNR and CDR2 FQNEAQ (reference sequence). The CDR3 is CASSSKTGSREKLFF. In DNA form, the CDR3 reads TGTGCCAGCAGCTCCAAGACAGGATCGAGGGAAAAACTGTTTTTT.

The V call is TRBV6-2 or TRBV6-3, the J call TRBJ2-7; D remains ambiguous. Deletions cut 10 bases from V and 0 bases from J, with 16 bases between. CDR1 MNHEY and CDR2 SVGEGT come from the germline V gene. This CDR3 is built from 14 residues. This CDR3 is CANSETTRSYEQYF. The CDR3 region has the DNA TGTGCCAACTCCGAAACTACCCGCTCCTACGAGCAGTACTTC.

In regard to this clonotype: A junction end diverges from the germline sequence, so it may reflect a read error. The rearrangement joins TRBV6-6 to TRBJ2-3; tentatively, D is TRBD1 (6 bases). The CDR3 sequence is 17 residues long. Per the germline V gene, CDR1 is MNHNY and CDR2 is SVGAGI (reference sequence). CDR3 loop: CASSWIRDTGSTDTRYF. In nucleotides, the CDR3 is TGTGCCAGCAGCTGGATCCGGGACACCGGTTCGACCGATACGCGGTATTTT.

This chain uses TRBV3-1 with TRBJ1-2, with D perhaps matching TRBD1 (6 bases). The length of the CDR3 is 12 residues. Per germline, CDR1 LGHDT and CDR2 YNNKEL (reference sequence). V gave up 1 base and J gave up 11 bases, with 11 bases separating them. The CDR3 nucleotides are TGTGCCAGCAGCCAAGGGGGGGCGGCGTACACCTTC. Encoded protein: CASSQGGAAYTF. The full variable domain, rest sourced from reference TRBV3-1 and TRBJ1-2, is DTAVSQTPKYLVTQMGNDKSIKCEQNLGHDTMYWYKQDSKKFLKIMFSYNNKELIINETVPNRFSPKSPDKAHLNLHINSLELGDSAVYFCASSQGGAAYTFGSGTRLTVV.

This chain uses TRBV29-1 with TRBJ2-5; 7 bases fit TRBD1. V shed 6 bases, J shed 1 base, and the junction held 5 bases outside the gene matches. This CDR3 is built from 13 residues. Looked up from germline, CDR1 is SQVTM and CDR2 is ANQGSEA. The CDR3: CSVGQSFQETQYF. CDR3 sequence (DNA): TGCAGCGTGGGACAGAGCTTCCAAGAGACCCAGTACTTC.

The genes are TRBV10-3 and TRBJ2-7; perhaps TRBD1 as D (5 bases). The ends were cut back, 6 bases at V and 1 base at J, with 13 bases in the middle. In germline, CDR1 is ENHRY, CDR2 SYGVKD. CDR3 size: 14 residues. The CDR3 nucleotides are TGTGCCATCAGCGGACATGGTATGTCCTACGAGCAGTACTTC. Translation: CAISGHGMSYEQYF.

The chain uses TRBV6-5 and TRBJ1-4, with a tentative D call TRBD1 (5 bases). V was pared by 5 bases and J by 6 bases, with 10 bases between. The V gene's germline CDR1 is MNHEY and CDR2 SVGAGI. The CDR3 runs to 13 residues. The chain's CDR3 is CASSGAADEKLFF. In nucleotides, the CDR3 is TGTGCCAGCAGTGGGGCGGCGGATGAAAAACTGTTTTTT.

Turning to this clonotype: With a much larger clone just one base away, this may be a read error. The chain uses TRBV6-5 and TRBJ1-2, with D tentatively TRBD1 (6 bases). V shed 7 bases and J shed 6 bases, with 18 bases lying between them. There are 14 residues in the CDR3. The V gene's germline CDR1 is MNHEY and CDR2 SVGAGI. CDR3 coding DNA: TGTGCCAGCAAATCCTCCGGGGGGGGCGATGGCTACACCTTC. This sequence encodes CASKSSGGGDGYTF.

This clonotype was detected ten times or more. This chain links TRBV4-2 with TRBJ2-3; 9 bases fit TRBD2. J was trimmed by 4 bases and V by 1 base; bases with no gene match: 9. The length of the CDR3 is 17 residues. Germline CDR1 is LGHNA and CDR2 is YNFKEQ. The CDR3 spells CASSQGSSGSTPDTQYF. For the CDR3, the DNA is TGTGCCAGCAGCCAAGGGAGTAGCGGGAGTACCCCAGATACGCAGTATTTT.

This clonotype was observed a handful of times. J is TRBJ2-7 and V is TRBV6-2 or TRBV6-3; maybe TRBD2 (5 bases). Germline V gives CDR1 MNHEY, CDR2 SVGEGT. The CDR3 is made up of 16 amino acids. The V and J ends lost 6 bases and 2 bases respectively, with 20 bases between them. The CDR3 loop reads CASRTPRGIRTYEQYF. Written as DNA, the CDR3 is TGTGCCAGCAGAACTCCCCGGGGTATAAGGACCTACGAGCAGTACTTC.

V gene TRBV7-9 combines with J gene TRBJ2-5; 10 nucleotides line up with TRBD2. With 0 bases clipped from V and 1 base from J, the junction kept 8 bases outside the gene matches. The CDR3 runs 18 residues. Per the germline V gene, CDR1 is SEHNR and CDR2 is FQNEAQ (reference sequence). For the CDR3, the DNA is TGTGCCAGCAGCTTAGCGCAGCGGGAGGGCCTCGGCCAAGAGACCCAGTACTTC. It encodes CASSLAQREGLGQETQYF.

The genes are TRBV20-1 and TRBJ2-7, with D maybe TRBD1 (6 bases). The J call may be incorrect, as the DNA end agrees better with TRBJ2-5. In germline, CDR1 is DFQATT, CDR2 SNEGSKA (reference sequence). This CDR3 has 15 amino acids. CDR3 sequence reads: CSASPPPGVEETQYF. In DNA, the CDR3 is TGCAGTGCTAGCCCCCCCCCAGGGGTTGAAGAGACCCAGTACTTC.

This clonotype was detected a few times. This chain connects TRBV20-1 to TRBJ2-3; D unclear. The CDR3 runs 13 residues. V was cut by 7 bases and J by 4 bases, with 15 bases left in between. CDR1 DFQATT and CDR2 SNEGSKA come from the germline V gene (reference sequence). CDR3 bases: TGCAGTGTCCCTTTCCTCCGCGCAGATACGCAGTATTTT. As protein: CSVPFLRADTQYF.

CDR3 region: CASSYVGQAYEQYF. For the CDR3, the DNA is TGTGCCAGCAGTTACGTCGGACAGGCCTACGAGCAGTACTTC. J is TRBJ2-7 and V is TRBV6-2 or TRBV6-3, with 7 bases aligning to TRBD1. The CDR3 is 14 residues long. J gave up 2 bases and V 2 bases, and 3 bases lay outside the gene matches. Germline values: CDR1 MNHEY, CDR2 SVGEGT.